The rows below give T cell receptor beta chains drawn from one sample of a study of CD8+ T cells in alopecia areata. Measured with immunoSEQ multiplex PCR; TCRdb has only the in-frame clones, and not every one. The sample lists 150,000 to 200,000 clones, around three fifths occurring once. Source: CD4+ T cells sorted from blood, taken at week 24, from a patient treated with tofacitinib. The receptors come from a human donor with alopecia areata. Each CDR3 is given with its conserved first and last residue.

v_call: TRBV6-1; j_call: TRBJ1-1; cdr3_aa: CASSDSGLKAFF
v_call: TRBV1; j_call: TRBJ2-7; cdr3_aa: CTRQGALSYEQYF
v_call: TRBV7-2; j_call: TRBJ2-3; cdr3_aa: CASTRPPRYRDKATDTQYF
v_call: TRBV13; j_call: TRBJ2-5; cdr3_aa: CASSSDPAGTQYF
v_call: TRBV4-3; j_call: TRBJ1-6; cdr3_aa: CASSHSRQDRSPLHF
v_call: TRBV4-1; j_call: TRBJ2-2; cdr3_aa: CASSQDPPTRGWELFF
v_call: TRBV29-1; j_call: TRBJ1-1; cdr3_aa: CSVGRTDTEAFF
v_call: TRBV7-2; j_call: TRBJ2-7; cdr3_aa: CASRLAGTYEQYF
v_call: TRBV9; j_call: TRBJ1-6; cdr3_aa: CASSVNSNSPLHF
v_call: TRBV29-1; j_call: TRBJ2-2; cdr3_aa: CSVEYLQLTGELFF
v_call: TRBV20-1; j_call: TRBJ2-5; cdr3_aa: CSASREETQYF
v_call: TRBV5-1; j_call: TRBJ1-1; cdr3_aa: CASSLYTSGGNTEAFF
v_call: TRBV25-1; j_call: TRBJ2-1; cdr3_aa: CASSDPSGGPYYNEQFF
v_call: TRBV5-4; j_call: TRBJ2-2; cdr3_aa: CASSSARMGQRTTGELFF
v_call: TRBV7-2; j_call: TRBJ1-5; cdr3_aa: CASSLVGGLDQPQHF
v_call: TRBV11-2; j_call: TRBJ2-5; cdr3_aa: CASTSRETQYF
v_call: TRBV4-3; j_call: TRBJ1-1; cdr3_aa: CASSLIGTTVLNTEAFF
v_call: TRBV30; j_call: TRBJ1-1; cdr3_aa: CAWSYRERGEAFF
v_call: TRBV29-1; j_call: TRBJ1-2; cdr3_aa: CSVESTGVGYTF
v_call: TRBV9; j_call: TRBJ2-1; cdr3_aa: CASSVYSGVVDEQFF
v_call: TRBV6-5; j_call: TRBJ1-1; cdr3_aa: CASIVDPAGTEAFF
v_call: TRBV10-2; j_call: TRBJ1-5; cdr3_aa: CASRGDDQPQHF
v_call: TRBV5-4; j_call: TRBJ2-1; cdr3_aa: CASSRYGRGRDNEQFF
v_call: TRBV7-8; j_call: TRBJ1-2; cdr3_aa: CASSLSWQGLTF
v_call: TRBV7-7; j_call: TRBJ2-2; cdr3_aa: CASSLSSVPKNGELFF
v_call: TRBV18; j_call: TRBJ1-3; cdr3_aa: CASSPLASGNTIYF
v_call: TRBV11-2; j_call: TRBJ2-7; cdr3_aa: CASSGAREGWYEQYF
v_call: TRBV9; j_call: TRBJ2-7; cdr3_aa: CASSVAGTGYEQYF
v_call: TRBV11-2; j_call: TRBJ2-1; cdr3_aa: CASSLRGAGAYNEQFF
v_call: TRBV7-9; j_call: TRBJ2-5; cdr3_aa: CASSLAASETQYF
v_call: TRBV4-3; j_call: TRBJ2-7; cdr3_aa: CASSQSPGLNLEQYF
v_call: TRBV30; j_call: TRBJ2-3; cdr3_aa: CAWSLPPPDTQYF
v_call: TRBV13; j_call: TRBJ2-1; cdr3_aa: CASSKTSGGYNEQFF
v_call: TRBV29-1; j_call: TRBJ1-2; cdr3_aa: CSVGQGDRYGYTF
v_call: TRBV5-1; j_call: TRBJ2-5; cdr3_aa: CASSLGAGIHQETQYF
v_call: TRBV10-3; j_call: TRBJ2-1; cdr3_aa: CAISVANEQFF
v_call: TRBV20-1; j_call: TRBJ2-1; cdr3_aa: CSAPLQGAKFF
v_call: TRBV11-2; j_call: TRBJ1-6; cdr3_aa: CASSRLDSYSPLHF
v_call: TRBV4-3; j_call: TRBJ1-5; cdr3_aa: CASSQDLNNQPQHF
v_call: TRBV11-2; j_call: TRBJ1-4; cdr3_aa: CASSRSLAEGEKLFF
v_call: TRBV6-5; j_call: TRBJ2-5; cdr3_aa: CASSVLRGIGYF
v_call: TRBV5-1; j_call: TRBJ1-4; cdr3_aa: CASTRQGANEKLFF
v_call: TRBV18; j_call: TRBJ2-5; cdr3_aa: CASRQNGQETQYF
v_call: TRBV23-1; j_call: TRBJ1-5; cdr3_aa: CASSRQYSIADQPQHF
v_call: TRBV29-1; j_call: TRBJ1-2; cdr3_aa: CSVAGTQYGYTF
v_call: TRBV13; j_call: TRBJ1-1; cdr3_aa: CASSNSRGITEAFF
v_call: TRBV11-3; j_call: TRBJ1-2; cdr3_aa: CASTHKGAYGYTF
v_call: TRBV13; j_call: TRBJ2-1; cdr3_aa: CASSSPDYSNEQFF
v_call: TRBV5-1; j_call: TRBJ1-6; cdr3_aa: CTVLFNSPLHF
v_call: TRBV7-2; j_call: TRBJ2-3; cdr3_aa: CASSGTRSDTQYF
v_call: TRBV30; j_call: TRBJ2-2; cdr3_aa: CAWTDRNTGELFF
v_call: TRBV30; j_call: TRBJ2-2; cdr3_aa: CAWTPGQLLTGELFF
v_call: TRBV29-1; j_call: TRBJ1-2; cdr3_aa: CSVDHQQGSYGYTF
v_call: TRBV5-1; j_call: TRBJ1-2; cdr3_aa: CASSTDRDGYTF